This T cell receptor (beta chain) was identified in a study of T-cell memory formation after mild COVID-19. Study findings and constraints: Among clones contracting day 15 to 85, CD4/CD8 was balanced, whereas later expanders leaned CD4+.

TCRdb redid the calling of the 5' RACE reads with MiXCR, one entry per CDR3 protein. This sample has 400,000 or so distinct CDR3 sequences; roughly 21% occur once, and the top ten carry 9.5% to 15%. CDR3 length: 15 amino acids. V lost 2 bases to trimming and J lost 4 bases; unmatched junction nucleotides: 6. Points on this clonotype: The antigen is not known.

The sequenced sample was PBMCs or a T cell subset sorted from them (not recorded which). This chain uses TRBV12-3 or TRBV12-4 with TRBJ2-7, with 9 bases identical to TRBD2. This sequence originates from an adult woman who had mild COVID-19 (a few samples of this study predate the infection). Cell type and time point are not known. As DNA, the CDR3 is TGTGCCAGCAGTTTAAGTAGCGGGAGTAGGTACGAGCAGTACTTC. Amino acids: CASSLSSGSRYEQYF.